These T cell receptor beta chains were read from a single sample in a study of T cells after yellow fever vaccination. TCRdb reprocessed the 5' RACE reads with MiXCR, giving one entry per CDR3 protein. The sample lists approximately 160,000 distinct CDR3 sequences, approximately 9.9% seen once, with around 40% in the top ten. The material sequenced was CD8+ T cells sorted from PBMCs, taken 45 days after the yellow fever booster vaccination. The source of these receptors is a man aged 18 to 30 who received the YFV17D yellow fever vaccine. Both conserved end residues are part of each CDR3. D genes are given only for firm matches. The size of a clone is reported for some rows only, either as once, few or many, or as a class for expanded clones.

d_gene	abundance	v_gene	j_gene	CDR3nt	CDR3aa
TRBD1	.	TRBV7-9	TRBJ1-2	TGTGCCAGCAGCTTTGGACAGGCGTCTAACTATGGCTACACCTTC	CASSFGQASNYGYTF
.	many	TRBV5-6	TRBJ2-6	TGTGCCAGCAGCTTGCTAGGCAGGGTGGGAATTGGGGCCAACGTCCTGACTTTC	CASSLLGRVGIGANVLTF
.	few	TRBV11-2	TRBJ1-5	TGTGCCAGCAGCTTAGGGCTCCTGGGCAGCAATCAGCCCCAGCATTTT	CASSLGLLGSNQPQHF
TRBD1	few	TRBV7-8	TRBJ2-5	TGTGCCAGCAGCTTGTTCACAGGGGCAGGGGAGACCCAGTACTTC	CASSLFTGAGETQYF
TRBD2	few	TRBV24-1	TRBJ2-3	TGTGCCACCAGTGATTCTGGGGGGGGTTTAACAGATACGCAGTATTTT	CATSDSGGGLTDTQYF
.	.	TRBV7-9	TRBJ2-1	TGTGCCAGCAGTGCTAGCCCAGAGGTGGTCAATGAGCAGTTCTTC	CASSASPEVVNEQFF
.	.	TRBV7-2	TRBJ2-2	TGTGCCAGCAGGACAACGAACACCGGGGAGCTGTTTTTT	CASRTTNTGELFF
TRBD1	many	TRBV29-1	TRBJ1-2	TGCAGCGTTGAAGATTGGGACAGGATAGCCCATGGCTACACCTTC	CSVEDWDRIAHGYTF
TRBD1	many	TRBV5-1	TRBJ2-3	TGCGCCAGCAGGGACAGGGGTTTTGGCACAGATACGCAGTATTTT	CASRDRGFGTDTQYF
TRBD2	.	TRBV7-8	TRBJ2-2	TGTGCCAGCAGCCACCCCCCCCTAGCGGGGGGGGGTACCGGGGAGCTGTTTTTT	CASSHPPLAGGGTGELFF
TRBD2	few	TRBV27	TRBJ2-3	TGTGCCAGCAGTTTAGGTAGCGGGGGGAGCACAGATACGCAGTATTTT	CASSLGSGGSTDTQYF
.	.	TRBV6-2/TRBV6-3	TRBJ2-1	TGTGCCAGCAGTTACTCGAGTGTTGGGCCAAACCATGAGCAGTTCTTC	CASSYSSVGPNHEQFF
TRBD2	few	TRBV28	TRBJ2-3	TGTGCCAGCAGTTTCTTAGCGGGGGCCGCGGGAGATACGCAGTATTTT	CASSFLAGAAGDTQYF
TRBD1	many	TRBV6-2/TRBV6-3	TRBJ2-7	TGTGCCAGCAGTTATCACAGGGGCTACGAGCAGTACTTC	CASSYHRGYEQYF
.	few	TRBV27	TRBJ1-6	TGTGCCAGCAGCGGTGGGTCACCCCTCCACTTT	CASSGGSPLHF
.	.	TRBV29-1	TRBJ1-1	TGCAGCGTAAAGAGGGCTGAAGCTTTCTTT	CSVKRAEAFF
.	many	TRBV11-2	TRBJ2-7	TGTGCCAGCAGCTCGCTAGCGATTCGGTACGAGCAGTACTTC	CASSSLAIRYEQYF
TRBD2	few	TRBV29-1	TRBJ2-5	TGCAGCGTTGAAGATCGGGGCGGGGGAGAGACCCAGTACTTC	CSVEDRGGGETQYF
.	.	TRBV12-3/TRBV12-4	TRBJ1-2	TGTGCCAGCAGTTTCCTTCAAGCCCTCCACTATGGCTACACCTTC	CASSFLQALHYGYTF
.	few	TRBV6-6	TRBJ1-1	TGTGCCTGCTTTGGTCCTGAAGCTTTCTTT	CACFGPEAFF
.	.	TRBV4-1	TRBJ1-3	TGCGCCAGCAGCCCGGACGGTTCCTCTGGAAACACCATATATTTT	CASSPDGSSGNTIYF
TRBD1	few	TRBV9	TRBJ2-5	TGTGCCAGCAGCGCCGTAGGGACAGGGGCGGAGACCCAGTACTTC	CASSAVGTGAETQYF
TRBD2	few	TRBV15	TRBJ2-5	TGTGCCACCAGCATAAGCCTAGCGGGGGGTGGGGAGACCCAGTACTTC	CATSISLAGGGETQYF
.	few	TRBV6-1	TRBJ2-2	TGTGCCAGCAGTGAAGGATTAGGCTCCACCGGGGAGCTGTTTTTT	CASSEGLGSTGELFF
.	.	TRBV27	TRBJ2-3	TGTGCCAGCAGTTTTCGGCCTCAGGGCACAGATACGCAGTATTTT	CASSFRPQGTDTQYF
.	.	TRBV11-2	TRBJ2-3	TGTGCCAGCAGCCCCCCTGAAAAGGGGAAGCGCGATACGCAGTATTTT	CASSPPEKGKRDTQYF
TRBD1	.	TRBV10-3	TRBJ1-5	TGTGCCATCAGTGACCCGGGACAGGGTCCTCAGCCCCAGCATTTT	CAISDPGQGPQPQHF
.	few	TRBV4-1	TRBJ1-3	TGCGCCAGCAGCCAAGACCAGGGCTCTGGAAACACCATATATTTT	CASSQDQGSGNTIYF
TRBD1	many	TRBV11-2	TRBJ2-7	TGTGCCAGCAGCTCGACAGGGGGCTCGAACGAGCAGTACTTC	CASSSTGGSNEQYF
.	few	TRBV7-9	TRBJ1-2	TGTGCCAGCAGCTCAACGTCTCGTGGCTACACCTTC	CASSSTSRGYTF
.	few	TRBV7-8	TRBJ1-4	TGTGCCAGCAGCTCAACGCTTCGGAGTAATGAAAAACTGTTTTTT	CASSSTLRSNEKLFF
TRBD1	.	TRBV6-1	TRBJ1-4	TGTGCCAGCAGTGAGACCGGGACAGCCGAAAAACTGTTTTTT	CASSETGTAEKLFF